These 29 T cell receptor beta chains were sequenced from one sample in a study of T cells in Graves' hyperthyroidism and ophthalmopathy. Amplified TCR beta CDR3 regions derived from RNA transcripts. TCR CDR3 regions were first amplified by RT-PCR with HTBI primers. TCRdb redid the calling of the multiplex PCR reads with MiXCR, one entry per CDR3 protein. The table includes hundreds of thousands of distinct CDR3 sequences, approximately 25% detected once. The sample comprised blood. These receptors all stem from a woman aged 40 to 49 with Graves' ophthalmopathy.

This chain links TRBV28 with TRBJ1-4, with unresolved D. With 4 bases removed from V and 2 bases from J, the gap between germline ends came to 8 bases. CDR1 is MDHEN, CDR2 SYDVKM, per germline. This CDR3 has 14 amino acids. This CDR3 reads CASSSGPTNEKLFF. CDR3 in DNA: TGTGCCAGCAGTTCAGGACCGACTAATGAAAAACTGTTTTTT.

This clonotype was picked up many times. The CDR3: CASSAGHLNTEAFF. In DNA form, the CDR3 reads TGTGCCAGCAGCGCAGGCCACCTGAACACTGAAGCTTTCTTT. This rearrangement joins TRBV9 to TRBJ1-1; D unresolved. Germline CDR1 is SGDLS and CDR2 is YYNGEE. The CDR3 runs 14 residues. V shed 3 bases and J shed 0 bases, with 9 bases lying between them.

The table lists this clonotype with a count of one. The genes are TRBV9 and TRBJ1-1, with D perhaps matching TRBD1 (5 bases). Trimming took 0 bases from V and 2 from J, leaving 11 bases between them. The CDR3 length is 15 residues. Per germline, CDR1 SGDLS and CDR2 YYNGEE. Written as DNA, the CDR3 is TGTGCCAGCAGCGTAGTTTCAGGGAGCAACACTGAAGCTTTCTTT. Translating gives CASSVVSGSNTEAFF.

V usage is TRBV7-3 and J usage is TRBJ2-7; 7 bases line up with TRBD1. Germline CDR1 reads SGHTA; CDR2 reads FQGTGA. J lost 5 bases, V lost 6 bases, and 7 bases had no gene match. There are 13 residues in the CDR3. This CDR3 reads CASSMTGTNEQYF. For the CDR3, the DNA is TGTGCCAGCAGTATGACAGGGACAAACGAGCAGTACTTC.

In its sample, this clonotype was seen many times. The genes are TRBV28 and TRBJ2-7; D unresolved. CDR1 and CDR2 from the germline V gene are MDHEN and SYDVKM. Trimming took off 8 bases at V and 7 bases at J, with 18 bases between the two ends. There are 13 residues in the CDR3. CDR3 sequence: CASRKPLGPEQYF. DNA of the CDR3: TGTGCCAGCCGAAAGCCCCTTGGCCCGGAGCAGTACTTC.

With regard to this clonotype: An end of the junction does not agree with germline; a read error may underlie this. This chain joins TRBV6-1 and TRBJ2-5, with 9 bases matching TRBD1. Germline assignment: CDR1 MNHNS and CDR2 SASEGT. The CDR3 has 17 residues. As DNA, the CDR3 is TGTCCCAGCAGTGATGGCGGGACAGGGCAAACCCAAGAGACCCAGTACTTC. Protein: CPSSDGGTGQTQETQYF.

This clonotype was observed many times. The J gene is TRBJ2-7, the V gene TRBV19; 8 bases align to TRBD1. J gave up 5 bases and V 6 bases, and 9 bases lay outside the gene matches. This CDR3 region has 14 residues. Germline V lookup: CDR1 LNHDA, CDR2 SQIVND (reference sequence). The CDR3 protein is CASRLSDRENEQYF. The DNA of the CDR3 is TGTGCCAGTAGACTCTCGGACAGGGAAAACGAGCAGTACTTC. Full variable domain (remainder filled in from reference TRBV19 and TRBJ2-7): DGGITQSPKYLFRKEGQNVTLSCEQNLNHDAMYWYRQDPGQGLRLIYYSQIVNDFQKGDIAEGYSVSREKKESFPLTVTSAQKNPTAFYLCASRLSDRENEQYFGPGTRLTVT.

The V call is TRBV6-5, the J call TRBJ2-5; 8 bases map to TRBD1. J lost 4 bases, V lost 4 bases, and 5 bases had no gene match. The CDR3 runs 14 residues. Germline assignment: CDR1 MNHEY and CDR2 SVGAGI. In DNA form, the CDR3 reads TGTGCCAGCAGTTTCCGGGACAGGATAGAGACCCAGTACTTC. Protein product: CASSFRDRIETQYF.

DNA of the CDR3: TGCAGTGCTAGGGGCCAGGGCGATCAGCCCCAGCATTTT. Its protein product is CSARGQGDQPQHF. The J gene is TRBJ1-5, the V gene TRBV20-1; the D gene is possibly TRBD1 (5 bases). This CDR3 spans 13 amino acids. Trimming cost V 3 bases and J 5 bases, with 11 bases left between them. Germline-derived CDR1 and CDR2 are DFQATT and SNEGSKA (reference sequence).

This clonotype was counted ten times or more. Written as DNA, the CDR3 is TGTGCCTGGAATGGGACGGAGACCTACGAGCAGTACTTC. This gives the protein CAWNGTETYEQYF. The genes are TRBV30 and TRBJ2-7; D is possibly TRBD1 or TRBD2 (5 bases each). The ends were cut back, 4 bases at V and 2 bases at J, with 12 bases in the middle. The CDR3 is made up of 13 amino acids. The germline gives CDR1 GTSNPN, CDR2 SVGIG (reference sequence).

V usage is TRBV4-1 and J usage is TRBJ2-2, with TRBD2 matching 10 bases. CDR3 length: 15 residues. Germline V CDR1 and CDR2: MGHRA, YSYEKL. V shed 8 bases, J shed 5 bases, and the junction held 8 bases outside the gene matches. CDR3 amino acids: CASQAGGPGTGELFF. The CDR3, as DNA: TGCGCCAGCCAAGCGGGAGGGCCGGGAACCGGGGAGCTGTTTTTT.

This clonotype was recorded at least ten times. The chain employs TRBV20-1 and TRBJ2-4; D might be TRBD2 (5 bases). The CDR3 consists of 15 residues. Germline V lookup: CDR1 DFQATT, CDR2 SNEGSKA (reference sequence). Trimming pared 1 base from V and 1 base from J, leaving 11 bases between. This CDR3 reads CSARGGNGAKNIQYF. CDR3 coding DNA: TGCAGTGCTAGAGGAGGGAATGGGGCCAAAAACATTCAGTACTTC.

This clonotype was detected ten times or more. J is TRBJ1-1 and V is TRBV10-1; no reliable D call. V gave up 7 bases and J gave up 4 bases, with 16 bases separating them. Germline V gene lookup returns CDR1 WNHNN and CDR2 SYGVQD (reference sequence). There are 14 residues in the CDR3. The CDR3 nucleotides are TGCGCCAGCATATGGGAGGGAGAGAGCACTGAAGCTTTCTTT. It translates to CASIWEGESTEAFF.

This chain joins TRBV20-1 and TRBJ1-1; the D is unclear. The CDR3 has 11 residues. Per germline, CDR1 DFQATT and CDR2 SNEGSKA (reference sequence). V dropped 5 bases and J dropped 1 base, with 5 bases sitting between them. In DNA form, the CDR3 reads TGCAGTGCTTACAAGAACACTGAAGCTTTCTTT. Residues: CSAYKNTEAFF.

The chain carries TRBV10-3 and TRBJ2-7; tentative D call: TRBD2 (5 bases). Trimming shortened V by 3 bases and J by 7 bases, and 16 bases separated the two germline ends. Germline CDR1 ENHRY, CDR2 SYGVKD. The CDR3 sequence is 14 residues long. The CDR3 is CAISDRSTSGEQYF. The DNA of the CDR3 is TGTGCCATCAGTGATAGGTCGACCAGCGGTGAGCAGTACTTC.

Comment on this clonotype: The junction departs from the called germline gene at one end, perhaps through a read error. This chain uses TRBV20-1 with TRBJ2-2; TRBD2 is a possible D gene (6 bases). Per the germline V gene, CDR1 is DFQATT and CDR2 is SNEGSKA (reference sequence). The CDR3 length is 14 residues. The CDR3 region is CSARDLTHTGGLFF. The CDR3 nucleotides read TGCAGTGCTAGAGATCTAACCCACACCGGGGGGCTGTTTTTT.

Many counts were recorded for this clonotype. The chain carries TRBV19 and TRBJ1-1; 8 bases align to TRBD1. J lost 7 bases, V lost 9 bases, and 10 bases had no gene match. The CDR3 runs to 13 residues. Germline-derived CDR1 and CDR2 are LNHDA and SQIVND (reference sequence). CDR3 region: CASDPGTGVEAFF. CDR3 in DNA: TGTGCCAGCGACCCCGGGACAGGTGTTGAAGCTTTCTTT.

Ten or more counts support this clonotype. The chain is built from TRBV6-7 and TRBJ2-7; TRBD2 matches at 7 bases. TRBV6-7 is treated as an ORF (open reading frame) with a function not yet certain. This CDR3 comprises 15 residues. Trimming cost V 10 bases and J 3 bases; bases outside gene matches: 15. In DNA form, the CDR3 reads TGTGCCAACAAAAGGCGGGAGTCCCATCACTACGAGCAGTACTTC. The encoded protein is CANKRRESHHYEQYF.

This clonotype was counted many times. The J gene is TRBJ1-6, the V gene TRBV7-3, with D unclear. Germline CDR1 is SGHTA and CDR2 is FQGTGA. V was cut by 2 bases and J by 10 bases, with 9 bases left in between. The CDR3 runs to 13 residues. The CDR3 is CASSLRAGSPLHF. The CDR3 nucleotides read TGTGCCAGCAGCTTACGGGCGGGATCACCCCTCCACTTT.

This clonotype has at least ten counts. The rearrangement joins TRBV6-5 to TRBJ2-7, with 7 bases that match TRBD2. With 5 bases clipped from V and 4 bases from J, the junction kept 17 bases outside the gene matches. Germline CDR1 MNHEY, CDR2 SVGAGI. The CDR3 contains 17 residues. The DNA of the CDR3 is TGTGCCAGCAGTCCGTACCCTTTTGGCGGGAGTAGGTACGAGCAGTACTTC. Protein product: CASSPYPFGGSRYEQYF.

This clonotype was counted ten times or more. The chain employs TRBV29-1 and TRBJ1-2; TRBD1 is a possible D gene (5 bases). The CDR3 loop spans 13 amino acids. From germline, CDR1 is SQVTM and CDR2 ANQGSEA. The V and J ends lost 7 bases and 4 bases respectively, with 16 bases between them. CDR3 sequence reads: CSAQGPTSYGYTF. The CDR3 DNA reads TGCAGCGCCCAGGGACCCACGAGCTATGGCTACACCTTC.

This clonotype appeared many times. The CDR3 protein is CASSSDIFYGYTF. CDR3 bases: TGTGCCAGCAGTTCGGACATCTTCTATGGCTACACCTTC. The J gene is TRBJ1-2, the V gene TRBV27; possibly TRBD1 for D (5 bases). The V gene lost 4 bases and the J gene lost 4 bases, with 10 bases spanning the gap. The CDR3 covers 13 residues. Germline assignment: CDR1 MNHEY and CDR2 SMNVEV (reference sequence).

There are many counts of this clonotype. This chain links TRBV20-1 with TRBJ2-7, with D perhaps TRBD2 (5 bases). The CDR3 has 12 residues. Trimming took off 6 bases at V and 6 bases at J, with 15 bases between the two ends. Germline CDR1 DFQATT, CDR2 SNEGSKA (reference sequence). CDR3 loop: CSATLEGGEQYF. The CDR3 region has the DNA TGCAGTGCGACGCTAGAGGGTGGCGAGCAGTACTTC.

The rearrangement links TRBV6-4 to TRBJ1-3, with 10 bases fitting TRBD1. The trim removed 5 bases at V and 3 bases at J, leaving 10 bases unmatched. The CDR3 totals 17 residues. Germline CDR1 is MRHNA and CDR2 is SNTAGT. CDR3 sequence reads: CASSHGTGDVVGNTIYF. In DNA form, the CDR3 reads TGTGCCAGCAGTCACGGGACAGGGGACGTCGTTGGAAACACCATATATTTT.

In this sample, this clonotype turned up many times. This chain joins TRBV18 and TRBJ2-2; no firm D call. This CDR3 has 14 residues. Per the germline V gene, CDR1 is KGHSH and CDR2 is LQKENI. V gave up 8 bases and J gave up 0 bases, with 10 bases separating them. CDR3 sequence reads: CASSPRTNTGELFF. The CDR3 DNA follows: TGTGCCAGCAGCCCGCGGACGAACACCGGGGAGCTGTTTTTT.

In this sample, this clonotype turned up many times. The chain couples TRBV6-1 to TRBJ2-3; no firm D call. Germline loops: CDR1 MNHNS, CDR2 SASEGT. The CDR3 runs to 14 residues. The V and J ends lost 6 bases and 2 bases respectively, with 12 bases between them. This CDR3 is CASSVGVSTDTQYF. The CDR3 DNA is TGTGCCAGCAGCGTTGGAGTTTCCACAGATACGCAGTATTTT.

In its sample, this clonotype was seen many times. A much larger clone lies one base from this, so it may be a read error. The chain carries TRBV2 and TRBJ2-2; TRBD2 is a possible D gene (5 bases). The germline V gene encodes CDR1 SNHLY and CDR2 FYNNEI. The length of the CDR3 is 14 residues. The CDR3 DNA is TGTGCCGGCAGCGGAGTGGACTTTGGCGGGGAGCTGTTTTTT. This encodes CAGSGVDFGGELFF.

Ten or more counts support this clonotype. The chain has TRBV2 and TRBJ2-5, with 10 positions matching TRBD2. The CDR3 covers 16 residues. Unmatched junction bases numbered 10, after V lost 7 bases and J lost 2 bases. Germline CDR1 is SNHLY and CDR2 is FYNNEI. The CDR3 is CASTDSTSGVQETQYF. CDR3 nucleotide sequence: TGTGCCAGCACCGACTCTACTAGCGGGGTGCAAGAGACCCAGTACTTC.

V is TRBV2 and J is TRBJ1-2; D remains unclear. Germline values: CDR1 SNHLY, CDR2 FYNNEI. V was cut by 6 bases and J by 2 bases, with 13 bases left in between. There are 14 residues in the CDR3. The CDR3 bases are TGTGCCAGCAGCCGGTATCCTGAGAACTATGGCTACACCTTC. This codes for CASSRYPENYGYTF.